A single T cell receptor (beta chain) is shown here with its context. No cognate antigen has been identified for it. No base qualities exist here, and no much larger clone lies one base off it. The germline V gene specifies MNHEY as CDR1 and SVGEGT as CDR2. The cysteine opens and the phenylalanine closes a CDR3 of 14 amino acids. The only DNA kept is the CDR3, 42 bases in frame from the first base. Trimming takes 6 bases off V and 4 bases off J; junction bases not matched to a gene: 7. This specimen belongs to a study of blood T cell repertoires in COVID-19 (dated by TCRdb to 2018 to 2021). Regarding the study in general: Samples covering the acute and convalescent phases of COVID-19 were provided by collaborators in the United States, Italy and Spain. The dataset comprised deeply sampled blood TCRbeta repertoires from subjects exposed to, actively infected with, or recovered from COVID-19. The prospective study material was composed of cDNA or gDNA derived from T cells, B-cell-depleted T cells, or PBMCs. Nearly every sample came with metadata listing a de-identified subject ID, COVID-19 status, age in years and sex. HLA class I and class II types, where available, came from metadata supplied by the sample provider rather than from assay-based typing. The samples were drawn from two sources: the first 160 participants of the ongoing ImmuneRACE study, and 1,000 to 1,500 subjects contributed by 6 global collaborators. The repertoires were released in a freely available public database meant as a resource for research on the immune response to SARS-CoV-2.

Overall study outcomes, separate from this receptor: The quantity of clinical and demographic metadata differed by source and by participant and was supplied without curation.

In the prospective study, participants were roughly 18 to 95 years old, resided in about two dozen geographic areas of the United States, and were enrolled through a virtual design. Cohort assignment in the prospective study relied on participant-reported clinical history from a screening survey and a study questionnaire. Exposed participants had been in contact with someone with a PCR-confirmed or clinician-diagnosed COVID-19 case within 2 weeks of study entry. Each participant in the prospective study had whole blood, serum and a nasopharyngeal or oropharyngeal swab collected by mobile phlebotomists. Participants in the prospective study had the option to provide additional blood draws and questionnaires over a 2-month period. Prospective study blood samples were shipped either frozen or at room temperature before DNA extraction. The immunoSEQ Assay, a bias-controlled multiplex PCR, was used to amplify TCRbeta CDR3 regions from genomic DNA. As for the original processing: Nucleated cell counts per sample were estimated from amplification of reference gene primers within the assay. Sequence reads were collapsed and filtered to measure the absolute abundance of every unique TCRbeta CDR3 rearrangement. For each sample, productive Simpson clonality was calculated by taking the square root of Simpson's diversity index across productive rearrangements. TCRdb holds this immuneACCESS table with in-frame rearrangements only. Some clones are missing; in checked studies, unresolved V genes explain under half, and the rest has no known cause. That table is the source of V, J and clone size, and D and trimming were worked out from the DNA. The sample has 350,000 to 450,000 clones on record, approximately 91% of them singletons. About 0.78% of the sample is in the top ten clones.

The clonotype originates from a woman in her forties who had been exposed to COVID-19. The sequencing sample was made of PBMCs or T cells enriched from blood (not recorded which). The rearranged chain carries TRBV6-2 or TRBV6-3 and TRBJ1-1, with TRBD1 identical over 8 junction bases. This receptor carries the CDR3 CASSKSQGATEAFF. The nucleotides are TGTGCCAGCAGCAAGAGTCAGGGGGCCACTGAAGCTTTCTTT.